Included here is one TCR beta chain sequence, with context. These data originate in a study of blood T cell repertoires in COVID-19. Study-level background: From the United States, Italy and Spain came samples of acute and convalescent COVID-19. PBMCs, B-cell-depleted T cells, or T cells were the source of the cDNA or gDNA that made up the material.

Authors' analysis steps: It was from reference gene primer amplification that nucleated cell counts were estimated. Libraries were prepared by immunoSEQ multiplex PCR; TCRdb keeps only in-frame clonotypes and omits some of them. The V and J calls and clone size are taken from that table; D and trimming were inferred from the DNA. The data hold roughly 110,000 clones, with roughly 84% observed a single time. Germline CDR1 and CDR2: SGHTA and FQGTGA. Unmatched junction bases numbered 9, after V lost 4 bases and J lost 4 bases. The CDR3 runs 16 residues. The V call is TRBV7-3, the J call TRBJ2-1; 8 nucleotides align to TRBD2. The sample comprised peripheral blood. The TCR was taken from a woman in her sixties or seventies with acute or convalescent COVID-19. CDR3 coding DNA: TGTGCCAGCAGCTCGACCCCCGGGGGGGCTTACAATGAGCAGTTCTTC. It specifies CASSSTPGGAYNEQFF.